This TCR beta chain was sequenced during a study of blood T cell repertoires in COVID-19. Only in-frame clones appear in the TCRdb table, and some are missing; sequencing was by immunoSEQ multiplex PCR. Of some 67,000 clones in the sample, around 87% were seen once. This CDR3 comprises 14 residues. V gave up 10 bases and J gave up 3 bases, with 18 bases separating them. Looked up from germline, CDR1 is MNHEY and CDR2 is SVGAGI. The chain is built from TRBV6-5 and TRBJ1-1; D may be TRBD1 (6 bases). What was sequenced was peripheral blood. The clonotype originates from a woman aged 55-69 years with acute or convalescent COVID-19. This CDR3 reads CAIRQGIGYTEAFF. CDR3 in DNA: TGTGCCATCCGCCAGGGGATAGGCTACACTGAAGCTTTCTTT.